This T cell receptor (beta chain) was found in a study of cytomegalovirus exposure and HLA in healthy donors. Study-wide results and limits: A prior analysis recorded that most TCR beta V segments were productive about 87% or about 30% of the time. Links to common viral pathogens appeared, in a later analysis, for several of the most significant clusters. Immune exposure information available was restricted to CMV serostatus.

Likely unrecorded immune exposures existed in these nominally healthy donors. Worth noting for this clone: What it binds is unknown.

The CDR3 spans 13 residues. Trimming removed 6 bases from V and 0 bases from J, with 10 bases in between. Germline values: CDR1 SGHDT, CDR2 YYEEEE. Amplification used 60 Vbeta primers and 13 Jbeta primers. Profiling relied on immunoSEQ multiplex PCR, and the TCRdb table lists in-frame clones only, not all of them. The sample shows 150,000 or so clones, 70% to 90% of them seen only once. The chain combines TRBV5-6 with TRBJ2-7, with a tentative D call TRBD1 (5 bases). The receptor was derived from a man in his late teens or twenties in good health and CMV-seropositive. Sample: PBMCs. CDR3 protein: CASTVDSSYEQYF. CDR3 DNA sequence: TGTGCCAGCACTGTTGACAGCTCCTACGAGCAGTACTTC.